The T cell receptor beta chain under discussion was sequenced for a study of tumor-infiltrating lymphocytes in oesophageal squamous cell carcinoma. This CDR3 has 17 residues. Germline CDR1 is SGHTA and CDR2 is FQGNSA. MiXCR was run by TCRdb on the PCR reads, yielding one entry per CDR3 protein. This table holds around 11,000 distinct CDR3 sequences, 55% found once. V and J are TRBV7-2 and TRBJ2-5; D gene unclear. The end of the DNA aligns better with TRBJ2-1, so the J call may be wrong. The TCR comes from a male donor with esophageal squamous cell carcinoma. Input material: esophageal tumor tissue. The CDR3 bases are TGTGCCAGCAGCCTCTTCTTGGGAAGTACATCCTACAATGAGCAGTTCTTC. As protein: CASSLFLGSTSYNEQFF.